The 19 T cell receptor beta chains in this list originate from one sample, sequenced in a study of cytomegalovirus exposure and HLA in healthy donors. It was with 60 Vbeta and 13 Jbeta primers that the PCR ran. The protocol was immunoSEQ multiplex PCR, while the TCRdb copy is restricted to in-frame clones and leaves out a portion. The profile covers roughly 190,000 clones, with over 75% appearing a single time and around 3.1% taken by the ten largest. The sequenced material came from PBMCs. These receptors originate from a female donor in good health and CMV-seronegative.

J is TRBJ1-1 and V is TRBV6-5; possibly TRBD1 for D (6 bases). This CDR3 region has 13 residues. Deletions cut 3 bases from V and 3 bases from J, with 8 bases between. Germline assignment: CDR1 MNHEY and CDR2 SVGAGI. The CDR3 loop is CASSYDRYTEAFF. CDR3 in DNA: TGTGCCAGCAGTTATGACAGGTACACTGAAGCTTTCTTT.

This rearrangement joins TRBV23-1 to TRBJ1-2; TRBD1 aligns across 9 bases. TRBV23-1 is treated as an ORF (open reading frame) with a function not yet certain. There are 14 residues in the CDR3. The V and J ends lost 10 bases and 5 bases, in that order; junction bases with no gene match: 11. This chain's CDR3 is CATLDRGCLYGYTF. CDR3 coding DNA: TGCGCCACCCTAGACAGGGGGTGTCTTTATGGCTACACCTTC.

This clone was picked up one time. This chain joins TRBV27 and TRBJ1-2, with D perhaps matching TRBD1 (5 bases). The CDR3 runs to 13 residues. The germline CDR1 and CDR2 sequences are MNHEY and SMNVEV (reference sequence). Trimming removed 3 bases from V and 5 bases from J, with 10 bases in between. CDR3 coding DNA: TGTGCCAGCAGTTTCACAGGTTCATATGGCTACACCTTC. Its translation: CASSFTGSYGYTF.

The CDR3 region is CASSPVGSVPTPEQFF. CDR3 DNA sequence: TGTGCCAGCTCACCCGTCGGGTCTGTTCCAACCCCCGAGCAGTTCTTC. The V gene is TRBV18, the J gene TRBJ2-1; D is undetermined. V shed 3 bases and J shed 10 bases, with 22 bases lying between them. Germline V lookup: CDR1 KGHSH, CDR2 LQKENI. This CDR3 contains 16 residues.

Here the CDR3 DNA reads TGTGCCAGCTCACTCTTTAGCGCGGGGAACACCGGGGAGCTGTTTTTT. It encodes CASSLFSAGNTGELFF. The J gene is TRBJ2-2, the V gene TRBV18; the D gene is possibly TRBD2 (5 bases). Germline CDR1 is KGHSH and CDR2 is LQKENI. This CDR3 comprises 16 residues. The ends were cut back, 4 bases at V and 1 base at J, with 13 bases in the middle. Based on the CDR3 plus reference TRBV18 and TRBJ2-2, the full variable domain is NAGVMQNPRHLVRRRGQEARLRCSPMKGHSHVYWYRQLPEEGLKFMVYLQKENIIDESGMPKERFSAEFPKEGPSILRIQQVVRGDSAAYFCASSLFSAGNTGELFFGEGSRLTVL.

The chain links TRBV6-1 to TRBJ1-5; 8 bases are a match to TRBD1. V shed 10 bases, J shed 0 bases, and the junction held 5 bases outside the gene matches. From germline, CDR1 is MNHNS and CDR2 SASEGT. The CDR3 runs 14 residues. This CDR3 reads CATSTGDSNQPQHF. The CDR3 DNA follows: TGTGCCACCTCGACAGGGGATAGCAATCAGCCCCAGCATTTT.

The rearrangement uses TRBV4-2 and TRBJ2-5; possibly TRBD1 for D (6 bases). Germline V gene lookup returns CDR1 LGHNA and CDR2 YNFKEQ. V lost 1 base and J 1 base, leaving 10 bases between the germline ends. This CDR3 comprises 15 residues. The CDR3 here is CASSQVQGSQETQYF. In DNA form, the CDR3 reads TGTGCCAGCAGCCAAGTTCAGGGGTCCCAAGAGACCCAGTACTTC.

The chain uses TRBV7-8 and TRBJ2-1; 13 nucleotides line up with TRBD2. Germline values: CDR1 SGHVS, CDR2 FQNEAQ. The CDR3 sequence is 16 residues long. The V gene end was trimmed by 4 bases and the J gene end by 8 bases; junction bases not matched to a gene: 8. The chain's CDR3 is CASSYPLAGGPDEQFF. The CDR3, as DNA: TGTGCCAGCAGCTACCCACTAGCGGGAGGGCCAGATGAGCAGTTCTTC.

Only a few counts were recorded for this clone. The chain joins TRBV2 to TRBJ1-4, with D perhaps matching TRBD1 (5 bases). Germline assignment: CDR1 SNHLY and CDR2 FYNNEI. The ends were cut back, 10 bases at V and 17 bases at J, with 17 bases in the middle. This CDR3 spans 10 amino acids. Here the CDR3 DNA reads TGTGCCACCGGGGGGACTCCCCGTTTTTTT. The encoded protein is CATGGTPRFF.

This clone appeared a single time. This chain joins TRBV27 and TRBJ1-5, with D maybe TRBD1 (6 bases). CDR3 length: 16 residues. V dropped 2 bases and J dropped 4 bases, with 15 bases sitting between them. CDR1 and CDR2 from the germline V gene are MNHEY and SMNVEV (reference sequence). CDR3 bases: TGTGCCAGCAGTTTAGCAGGGGCAAGTAATAATCAGCCCCAGCATTTT. Its translation: CASSLAGASNNQPQHF.

The chain combines TRBV29-1 with TRBJ2-5; the match to TRBD1 covers 8 bases. V lost 6 bases, J lost 5 bases, and 5 bases stayed unmatched. The CDR3 sequence is 12 residues long. CDR1 SQVTM and CDR2 ANQGSEA come from the germline V gene. The CDR3 DNA reads TGCAGCGTCGACAGGGGTACGGAGACCCAGTACTTC. It yields the protein CSVDRGTETQYF.

V gene TRBV5-1 combines with J gene TRBJ2-5; 8 bases match TRBD1. V was clipped by 2 bases and J by 5 bases; unmatched bases: 8. The CDR3 contains 15 residues. The V gene's germline CDR1 is SGHRS and CDR2 YFSETQ. Written as DNA, the CDR3 is TGCGCCAGCAGCTTCTATCCGGACAGGGCCGAGACCCAGTACTTC. Its protein is CASSFYPDRAETQYF.

V and J are TRBV10-1 and TRBJ1-1; D is undetermined. The V and J ends lost 3 bases and 12 bases respectively, with 17 bases between them. Germline V gene data show CDR1 as WNHNN and CDR2 as SYGVQD (reference sequence). This CDR3 has 13 amino acids. The CDR3 DNA sequence: TGCGCCAGCAGTGACCGGCACTCCGGTGGGCCTTTCTTT. Amino acids: CASSDRHSGGPFF.

Concerning this clone itself: The sample carries other DNA sequences with the same CDR3. The V call is TRBV18, the J call TRBJ1-3, with D maybe TRBD1 (5 bases). The CDR3 spans 14 residues. Deletions cut 4 bases from V and 0 bases from J, with 7 bases between. Germline V lookup: CDR1 KGHSH, CDR2 LQKENI. The CDR3 region has the DNA TGTGCCAGCTCACGCGACAGCTCTGGAAACACCATATATTTT. The encoded protein is CASSRDSSGNTIYF.

The J gene is TRBJ1-5, the V gene TRBV28; D gene ambiguous. The CDR3 is 15 amino acids. Trimming stripped 3 bases from V and 0 bases from J, with 9 bases between. Germline V lookup: CDR1 MDHEN, CDR2 SYDVKM. This CDR3 reads CASSFGLYSNQPQHF. The CDR3 DNA reads TGTGCCAGCAGTTTCGGACTGTATAGCAATCAGCCCCAGCATTTT.

This chain joins TRBV6-1 and TRBJ1-2; D may be TRBD1 (5 bases). V was clipped by 5 bases and J by 4 bases, with 11 bases between them. Germline CDR1 reads MNHNS; CDR2 reads SASEGT. The CDR3 has 13 residues. The CDR3 DNA is TGTGCCAGCAGTTTCCGACAGAGCTATGGCTACACCTTC. The encoded protein is CASSFRQSYGYTF.

This clone was counted once. The V and J genes are TRBV5-1 and TRBJ1-5; TRBD1 agrees at 8 bases. This CDR3 spans 16 amino acids. V trimming: 3 bases; J trimming: 10 bases; junction bases outside the gene matches: 15. The germline V gene has CDR1 SGHRS and CDR2 YFSETQ. In DNA form, the CDR3 reads TGCGCCAGCAGCTGGGGCTCGTACAGGGGGTCGGGACCCCAGCATTTT. It codes for CASSWGSYRGSGPQHF.

The chain joins TRBV13 to TRBJ2-7; D is uncertain. Germline CDR1 PRHDT, CDR2 FYEKMQ (reference sequence). This CDR3 region has 13 residues. Trimming left V 0 bases short and J 2 bases short, with 5 bases between. The CDR3 DNA sequence: TGTGCCAGCAGCTTAGGTATTACCTACGAGCAGTACTTC. Residues: CASSLGITYEQYF.

The CDR3 reads CASRTSGRANEQFF. Here the CDR3 DNA reads TGTGCCAGCAGGACTAGCGGGAGGGCCAATGAGCAGTTCTTC. The genes are TRBV27 and TRBJ2-1; 14 positions agree with TRBD2. From germline, CDR1 is MNHEY and CDR2 SMNVEV (reference sequence). This CDR3 contains 14 residues. The V gene end was trimmed by 6 bases and the J gene end by 6 bases; junction bases not matched to a gene: 1.